These T cell receptor beta chains were read from a single sample in a study of T-cell memory formation after mild COVID-19. TCRdb used MiXCR to reprocess the 5' RACE reads, holding one entry per CDR3 protein. In the table there are about 150,000 distinct CDR3 sequences, about 5.5% of which are singletons. Sequencing input: PBMCs or a T cell subset sorted from them (not recorded which). These receptors were collected from an adult woman who had mild COVID-19 (a few samples of this study predate the infection). Cell type and time point are not known. Both conserved end residues are part of each CDR3. The D gene is left open where the match is weak. Clone size is stated in some rows and not others, as once, few, many or a class when expanded.

V gene	clone size	J gene	D gene	CDR3 protein	CDR3 DNA
TRBV7-2	many	TRBJ1-3	NA	CASRPDSGNTIYF	TGTGCCAGCCGCCCTGACTCTGGAAACACCATATATTTT
TRBV18	NA	TRBJ1-6	NA	CASSPTGNSPLHF	TGTGCCAGCTCACCAACAGGGAATTCACCCCTCCACTTT
TRBV20-1	many	TRBJ1-5	NA	CSARDQGQPQHF	TGCAGTGCTAGAGATCAAGGTCAGCCCCAGCATTTT
TRBV24-1	many	TRBJ2-5	TRBD1	CATSILGTDQETQYF	TGTGCCACCAGTATCCTCGGGACAGACCAAGAGACCCAGTACTTC
TRBV6-6	NA	TRBJ1-3	NA	CASSYGRASSGNTIYF	TGTGCCAGCAGTTACGGACGGGCCAGCTCTGGAAACACCATATATTTT
TRBV7-9	NA	TRBJ2-1	NA	CASSLGDPLNEQFF	TGTGCCAGCAGCTTAGGGGACCCGCTTAATGAGCAGTTCTTC
TRBV5-1	NA	TRBJ2-7	NA	CASSLVPATYEQYF	TGCGCCAGCAGCTTGGTGCCAGCTACCTACGAGCAGTACTTC
TRBV5-1	NA	TRBJ2-2	TRBD2	CASSLAPGLAGVNTGELFF	TGCGCCAGCAGCTTGGCCCCGGGACTAGCGGGCGTGAACACCGGGGAGCTGTTTTTT
TRBV7-2	NA	TRBJ2-3	NA	CASSPRWGSTDTQYF	TGTGCCAGCAGCCCTAGATGGGGAAGCACAGATACGCAGTATTTT
TRBV12-3/TRBV12-4	NA	TRBJ1-1	TRBD1	CASSLVQGVTEAFF	TGTGCCAGCAGTTTGGTTCAGGGGGTCACTGAAGCTTTCTTT
TRBV5-1	few	TRBJ2-1	TRBD1	CASSPGQGNYNEQFF	TGCGCCAGCAGCCCGGGACAGGGTAACTACAATGAGCAGTTCTTC
TRBV4-1	few	TRBJ1-6	TRBD1	CASSQGNRGFYNSPLHF	TGCGCCAGCAGCCAGGGGAACAGGGGTTTCTATAATTCACCCCTCCACTTT
TRBV2	few	TRBJ2-1	TRBD2	CASGLRTSGSYNEQFF	TGTGCCAGCGGCCTAAGGACTAGCGGGAGTTACAATGAGCAGTTCTTC
TRBV24-1	many	TRBJ2-1	NA	CATSDLGQPDEQFF	TGTGCCACCAGTGATCTCGGACAGCCGGATGAGCAGTTCTTC
TRBV27	NA	TRBJ2-5	TRBD2	CASSAQGGETQYF	TGTGCCAGCAGCGCCCAGGGAGGGGAGACCCAGTACTTC
TRBV6-1	NA	TRBJ2-7	NA	CASMDLWTASYEQYF	TGTGCCAGCATGGACCTCTGGACGGCCTCCTACGAGCAGTACTTC
TRBV24-1	many	TRBJ1-2	NA	CATSDPWRSYGYTF	TGTGCCACCAGTGATCCGTGGCGCAGCTATGGCTACACCTTC
TRBV20-1	NA	TRBJ1-6	NA	CSARERSGFNSPLHF	TGCAGTGCTAGAGAAAGGTCCGGGTTTAATTCACCCCTCCACTTT
TRBV5-1	few	TRBJ1-5	TRBD1	CASSLAGGSRQPQHF	TGCGCCAGCAGCTTGGCAGGGGGCTCACGGCAGCCCCAGCATTTT
TRBV7-2	many	TRBJ1-5	NA	CASSWVAGSNQPQHF	TGTGCCAGCAGCTGGGTGGCAGGTAGCAATCAGCCCCAGCATTTT
TRBV20-1	few	TRBJ2-2	NA	CSAKSENTGELFF	TGCAGTGCCAAAAGCGAGAACACCGGGGAGCTGTTTTTT
TRBV4-3	many	TRBJ2-1	NA	CASSQERLISYNEQFF	TGCGCCAGCAGCCAAGAACGGCTAATCTCCTACAATGAGCAGTTCTTC
TRBV7-8	many	TRBJ1-4	NA	CASSGRRQINEKLFF	TGTGCCAGCAGCGGGAGGAGACAGATTAATGAAAAACTGTTTTTT
TRBV5-1	NA	TRBJ1-4	NA	CASSPQVATNEKLFF	TGCGCCAGCAGCCCACAAGTTGCAACTAATGAAAAACTGTTTTTT
TRBV29-1	many	TRBJ1-2	TRBD1	CSGTGTDYGYTF	TGCAGCGGGACTGGGACAGACTATGGCTACACCTTC
TRBV6-2/TRBV6-3	few	TRBJ1-5	TRBD1	CASSGQGQQPQHF	TGTGCCAGTTCCGGACAGGGTCAACAGCCCCAGCATTTT
TRBV7-6	NA	TRBJ1-2	NA	CASSLAGGLGYTF	TGTGCCAGCAGCTTAGCGGGAGGGTTAGGCTACACCTTC
TRBV7-2	NA	TRBJ2-2	TRBD2	CASSFAGGVTGELFF	TGTGCCAGCAGCTTCGCGGGAGGGGTCACCGGGGAGCTGTTTTTT
TRBV12-3/TRBV12-4	many	TRBJ2-1	NA	CASSPDLDSGEQFF	TGTGCCAGCAGCCCTGATCTGGACTCCGGTGAGCAGTTCTTC
TRBV6-5	few	TRBJ2-7	TRBD1	CASTQDRGGYYEQYF	TGTGCCAGCACCCAGGACAGGGGGGGTTACTACGAGCAGTACTTC
TRBV7-2	many	TRBJ2-2	NA	CASSSYTGELFF	TGTGCCAGCAGCAGCTACACCGGGGAGCTGTTTTTT
TRBV29-1	few	TRBJ1-2	NA	CSIPGRGGYGYTF	TGCAGCATACCAGGGAGAGGTGGCTATGGCTACACCTTC
TRBV20-1	many	TRBJ2-3	TRBD2	CSARLTSMSTDTQYF	TGCAGTGCTAGATTGACTAGCATGAGCACAGATACGCAGTATTTT
TRBV24-1	NA	TRBJ2-1	TRBD1	CATSFGDRVRNEQFF	TGTGCCACCTCTTTTGGGGACAGGGTACGCAATGAGCAGTTCTTC
TRBV20-1	NA	TRBJ2-3	TRBD2	CSARDSGGTDTQYF	TGCAGTGCTAGGGATAGCGGGGGCACAGATACGCAGTATTTT
TRBV2	NA	TRBJ2-2	TRBD1	CASSVQGAYTGELFF	TGTGCCAGCAGTGTACAGGGGGCATACACCGGGGAGCTGTTTTTT
TRBV10-3	many	TRBJ2-7	NA	CAISESIDYEQYF	TGTGCCATCAGTGAGTCCATAGATTACGAGCAGTACTTC
TRBV6-5	many	TRBJ2-7	NA	CASRGTREREQYF	TGTGCCAGCAGAGGGACACGGGAGAGAGAGCAGTACTTC
TRBV10-3	few	TRBJ1-2	TRBD1	CAISDSTGNYGYTF	TGTGCCATCAGTGACTCGACAGGGAACTATGGCTACACCTTC
TRBV19	NA	TRBJ2-2	TRBD1	CASSTRGTGTGDTGELFF	TGTGCCAGTAGTACGAGAGGCACCGGGACAGGGGACACCGGGGAGCTGTTTTTT
TRBV5-1	many	TRBJ2-3	TRBD1	CASSPGQGQSDTQYF	TGCGCCAGCAGCCCGGGACAGGGACAATCAGATACGCAGTATTTT
TRBV19	few	TRBJ1-3	NA	CASTRQIFSGNTIYF	TGTGCCAGTACCCGACAGATCTTCTCTGGAAACACCATATATTTT
TRBV5-1	NA	TRBJ1-2	NA	CASSPTVVYGYTF	TGCGCCAGCAGTCCGACAGTAGTCTATGGCTACACCTTC
TRBV27	NA	TRBJ1-2	NA	CASRSTGANYGYTF	TGTGCCAGCCGTTCGACAGGCGCTAACTATGGCTACACCTTC
TRBV4-2	few	TRBJ2-1	TRBD2	CASSQGTSGRSNEQFF	TGTGCCAGCAGCCAAGGGACTAGCGGGAGAAGCAATGAGCAGTTCTTC
TRBV7-2	NA	TRBJ2-3	NA	CASSPNGPSTDTQYF	TGTGCCAGCAGCCCTAACGGGCCAAGCACAGATACGCAGTATTTT
TRBV30	few	TRBJ1-1	NA	CAWSKGRTNTEAFF	TGTGCCTGGAGTAAGGGACGGACGAACACTGAAGCTTTCTTT
TRBV4-2	NA	TRBJ2-3	NA	CASSPLSGGLQYF	TGTGCCAGCAGCCCCTTGTCCGGCGGGTTGCAGTATTTT
TRBV6-5	NA	TRBJ2-2	NA	CASSYSSWGNTGELFF	TGTGCCAGCAGTTACTCTTCGTGGGGGAACACCGGGGAGCTGTTTTTT
TRBV29-1	many	TRBJ2-1	NA	CSVEEGGGVEQFF	TGCAGCGTTGAAGAGGGAGGAGGGGTTGAGCAGTTCTTC
TRBV4-2	few	TRBJ2-4	TRBD2	CASSQDHALAGGHRRKNIQYF	TGTGCCAGCAGCCAAGATCACGCACTAGCGGGAGGGCACCGAAGGAAAAACATTCAGTACTTC
TRBV7-3	NA	TRBJ2-3	NA	CASSLGATRQYF	TGTGCCAGCAGCTTAGGGGCCACGAGGCAGTATTTT
TRBV7-2	many	TRBJ2-1	TRBD2	CASSPRRLATTNNEQFF	TGTGCCAGCAGCCCCCGTAGACTAGCGACGACAAACAATGAGCAGTTCTTC